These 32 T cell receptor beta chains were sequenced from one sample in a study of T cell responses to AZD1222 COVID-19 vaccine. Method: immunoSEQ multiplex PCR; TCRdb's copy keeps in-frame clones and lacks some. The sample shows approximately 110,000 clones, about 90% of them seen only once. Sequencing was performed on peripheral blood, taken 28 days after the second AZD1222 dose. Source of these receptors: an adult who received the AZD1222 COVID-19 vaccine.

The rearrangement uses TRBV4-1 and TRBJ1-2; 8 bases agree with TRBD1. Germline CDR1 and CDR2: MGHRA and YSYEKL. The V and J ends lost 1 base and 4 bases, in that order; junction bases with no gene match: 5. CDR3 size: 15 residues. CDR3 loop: CASSQGLGQAYGYTF. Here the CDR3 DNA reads TGCGCCAGCAGCCAAGGATTGGGACAGGCCTATGGCTACACCTTC.

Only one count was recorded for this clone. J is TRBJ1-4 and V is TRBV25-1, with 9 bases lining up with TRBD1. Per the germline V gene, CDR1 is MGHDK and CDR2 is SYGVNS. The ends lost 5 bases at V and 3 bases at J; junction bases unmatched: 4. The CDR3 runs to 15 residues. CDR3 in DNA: TGTGCCAGCAGTTACAGGGGGCTTGCTAATGAAAAACTGTTTTTT. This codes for CASSYRGLANEKLFF.

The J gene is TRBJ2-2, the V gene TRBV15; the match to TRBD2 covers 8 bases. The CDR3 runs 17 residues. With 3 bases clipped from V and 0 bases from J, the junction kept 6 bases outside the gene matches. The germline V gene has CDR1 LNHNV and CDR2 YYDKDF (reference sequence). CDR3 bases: TGTGCCACCAGCAGGGGTCCGGGACTAGCGAACACCGGGGAGCTGTTTTTT. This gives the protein CATSRGPGLANTGELFF.

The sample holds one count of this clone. CDR3 DNA sequence: TGTGCCAGCGAAGGACCGCCCTCTAGGCTACACACCTTC. This sequence encodes CASEGPPSRLHTF. The chain employs TRBV6-1 and TRBJ1-2; D gene uncertain. Germline assignment: CDR1 MNHNS and CDR2 SASEGT. Trimming left V 8 bases short and J 12 bases short, with 22 bases between. The CDR3 totals 13 residues.

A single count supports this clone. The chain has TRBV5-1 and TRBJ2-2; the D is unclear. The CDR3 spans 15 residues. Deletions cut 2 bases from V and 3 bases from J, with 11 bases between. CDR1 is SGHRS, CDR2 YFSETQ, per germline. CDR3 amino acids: CASSFRSHDTGELFF. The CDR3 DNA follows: TGCGCCAGCAGCTTTAGGAGTCACGACACCGGGGAGCTGTTTTTT.

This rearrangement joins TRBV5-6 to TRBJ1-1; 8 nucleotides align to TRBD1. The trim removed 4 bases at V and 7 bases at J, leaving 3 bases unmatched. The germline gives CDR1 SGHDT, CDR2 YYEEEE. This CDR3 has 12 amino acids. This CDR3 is CASSIDRGEAFF. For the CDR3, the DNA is TGTGCCAGCAGCATCGACAGGGGTGAAGCTTTCTTT.

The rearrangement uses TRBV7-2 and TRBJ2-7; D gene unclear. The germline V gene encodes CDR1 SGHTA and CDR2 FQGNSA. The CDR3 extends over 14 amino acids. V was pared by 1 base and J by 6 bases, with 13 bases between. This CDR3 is CASSLVGPRGEQYF. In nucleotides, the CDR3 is TGTGCCAGCAGCTTAGTAGGGCCACGAGGCGAGCAGTACTTC. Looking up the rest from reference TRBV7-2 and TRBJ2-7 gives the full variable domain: GAGVSQSPSNKVTEKGKDVELRCDPISGHTALYWYRQSLGQGLEFLIYFQGNSAPDKSGLPSDRFSAERTGGSVSTLTIQRTQQEDSAVYLCASSLVGPRGEQYFGPGTRLTVT.

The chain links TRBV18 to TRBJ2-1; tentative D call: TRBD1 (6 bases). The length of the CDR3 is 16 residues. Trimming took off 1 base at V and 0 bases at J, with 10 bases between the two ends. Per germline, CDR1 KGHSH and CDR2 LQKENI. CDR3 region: CASSPQGVVSYNEQFF. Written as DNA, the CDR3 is TGTGCCAGCTCACCACAGGGGGTAGTCTCCTACAATGAGCAGTTCTTC.

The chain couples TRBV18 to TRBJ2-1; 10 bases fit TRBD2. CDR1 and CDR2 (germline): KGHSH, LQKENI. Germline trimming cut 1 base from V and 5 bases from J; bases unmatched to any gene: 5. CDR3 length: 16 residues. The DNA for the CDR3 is TGTGCCAGCTCACCACTGATGGGGACTAGCGACAATGAGCAGTTCTTC. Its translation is CASSPLMGTSDNEQFF. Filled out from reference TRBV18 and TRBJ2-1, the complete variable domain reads NAGVMQNPRHLVRRRGQEARLRCSPMKGHSHVYWYRQLPEEGLKFMVYLQKENIIDESGMPKERFSAEFPKEGPSILRIQQVVRGDSAAYFCASSPLMGTSDNEQFFGPGTRLTVL.

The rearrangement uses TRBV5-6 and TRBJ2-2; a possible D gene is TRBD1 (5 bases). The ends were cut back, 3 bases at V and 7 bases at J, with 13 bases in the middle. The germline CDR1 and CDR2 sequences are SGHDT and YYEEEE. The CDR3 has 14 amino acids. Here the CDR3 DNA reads TGTGCCAGCAGCTCGAACAGGATATTCGGGGAGCTGTTTTTT. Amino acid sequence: CASSSNRIFGELFF.

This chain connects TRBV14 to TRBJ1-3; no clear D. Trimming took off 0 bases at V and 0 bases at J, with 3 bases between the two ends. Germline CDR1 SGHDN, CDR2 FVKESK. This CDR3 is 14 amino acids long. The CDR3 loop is CASSQDSSGNTIYF. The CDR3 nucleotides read TGTGCCAGCAGCCAAGACAGCTCTGGAAACACCATATATTTT.

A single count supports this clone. Here the CDR3 reads CASTSPGEGVWEQYF. The CDR3 region has the DNA TGTGCCAGCACCTCCCCGGGCGAGGGGGTGTGGGAGCAGTACTTC. The rearrangement uses TRBV28 and TRBJ2-7; maybe TRBD1 (6 bases). CDR3 length: 15 amino acids. V was pared by 7 bases and J by 7 bases, with 23 bases between. Germline lookup yields CDR1 MDHEN and CDR2 SYDVKM.

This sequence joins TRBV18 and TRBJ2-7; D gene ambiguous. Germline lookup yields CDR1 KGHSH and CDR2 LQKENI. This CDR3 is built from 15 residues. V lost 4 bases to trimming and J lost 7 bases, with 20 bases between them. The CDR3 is CASSLMVREGSEQYF. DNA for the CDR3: TGTGCCAGCTCACTAATGGTCCGAGAAGGTAGTGAGCAGTACTTC.

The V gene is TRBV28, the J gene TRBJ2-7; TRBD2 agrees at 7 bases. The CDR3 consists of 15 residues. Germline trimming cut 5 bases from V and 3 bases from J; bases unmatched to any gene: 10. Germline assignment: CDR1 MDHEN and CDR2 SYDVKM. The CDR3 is CASSTPASGFYEQYF. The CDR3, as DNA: TGTGCCAGCAGTACTCCTGCTAGCGGATTCTACGAGCAGTACTTC.

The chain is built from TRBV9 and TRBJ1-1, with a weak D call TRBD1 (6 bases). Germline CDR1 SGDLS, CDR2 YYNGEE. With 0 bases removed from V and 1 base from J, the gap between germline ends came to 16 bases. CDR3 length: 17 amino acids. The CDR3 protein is CASSVEPGGVKNTEAFF. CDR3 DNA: TGTGCCAGCAGCGTAGAGCCCGGGGGCGTCAAGAACACTGAAGCTTTCTTT.

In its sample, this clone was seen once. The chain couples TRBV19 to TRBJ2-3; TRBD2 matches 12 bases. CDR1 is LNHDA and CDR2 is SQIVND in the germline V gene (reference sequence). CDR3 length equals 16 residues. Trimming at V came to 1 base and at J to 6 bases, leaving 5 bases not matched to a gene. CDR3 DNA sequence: TGTGCCAGTAGTATAGCTCTAGCGGGAGGGCAGGATACGCAGTATTTT. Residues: CASSIALAGGQDTQYF.

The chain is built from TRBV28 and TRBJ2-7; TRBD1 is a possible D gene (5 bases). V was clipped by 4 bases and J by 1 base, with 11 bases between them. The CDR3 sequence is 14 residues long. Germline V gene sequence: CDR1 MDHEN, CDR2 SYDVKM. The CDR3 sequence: CASSSPTASYEQYF. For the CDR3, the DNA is TGTGCCAGCAGTTCGCCGACAGCGTCCTACGAGCAGTACTTC.

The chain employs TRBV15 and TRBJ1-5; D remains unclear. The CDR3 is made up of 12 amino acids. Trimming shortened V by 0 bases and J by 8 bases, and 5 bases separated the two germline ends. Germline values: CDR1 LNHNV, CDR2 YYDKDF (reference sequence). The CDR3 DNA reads TGTGCCACCAGCAGAGAGAGGAAGCCCCAGCATTTT. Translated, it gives CATSRERKPQHF.

The DNA for the CDR3 is TGTGCCAGCAGATTACCGAACACCGGGGAGCTGTTTTTT. Translating gives CASRLPNTGELFF. This chain links TRBV28 with TRBJ2-2, with unresolved D. CDR1 and CDR2 (germline): MDHEN, SYDVKM. Trimming took 6 bases from V and 0 from J, leaving 5 bases between them. The CDR3 sequence is 13 residues long.

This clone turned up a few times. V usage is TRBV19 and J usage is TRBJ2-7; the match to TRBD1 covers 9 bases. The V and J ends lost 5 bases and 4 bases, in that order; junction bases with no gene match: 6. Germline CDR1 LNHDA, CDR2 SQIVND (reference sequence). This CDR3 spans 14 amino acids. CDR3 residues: CASSLTGGRYEQYF. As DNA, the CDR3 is TGTGCCAGTAGTCTAACAGGGGGCAGGTACGAGCAGTACTTC.

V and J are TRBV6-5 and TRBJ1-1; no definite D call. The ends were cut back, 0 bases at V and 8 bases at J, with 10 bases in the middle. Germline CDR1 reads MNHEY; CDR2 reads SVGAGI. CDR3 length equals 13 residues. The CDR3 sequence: CASSYSLSGEAFF. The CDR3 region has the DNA TGTGCCAGCAGTTACTCCCTCAGCGGAGAAGCTTTCTTT.

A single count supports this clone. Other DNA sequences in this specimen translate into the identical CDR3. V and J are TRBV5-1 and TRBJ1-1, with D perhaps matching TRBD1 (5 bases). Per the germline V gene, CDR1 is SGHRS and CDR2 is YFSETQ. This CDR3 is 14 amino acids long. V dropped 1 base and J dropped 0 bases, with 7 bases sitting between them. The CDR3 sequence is CASSLQGMNTEAFF. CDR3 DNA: TGCGCCAGCAGCTTGCAGGGCATGAACACTGAAGCTTTCTTT.

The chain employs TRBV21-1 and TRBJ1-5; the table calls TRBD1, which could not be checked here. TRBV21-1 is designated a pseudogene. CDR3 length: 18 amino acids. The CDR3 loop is CASSKGQGAAHSNQPQHF. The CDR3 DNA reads TGTGCCAGCAGCAAAGGACAGGGGGCCGCCCATAGCAATCAGCCCCAGCATTTT.

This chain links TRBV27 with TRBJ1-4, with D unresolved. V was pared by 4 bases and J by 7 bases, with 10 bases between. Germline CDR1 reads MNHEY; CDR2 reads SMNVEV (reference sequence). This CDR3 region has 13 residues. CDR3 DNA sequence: TGTGCCAGCAGTTGGGCACCAGGTGAAAAACTGTTTTTT. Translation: CASSWAPGEKLFF.

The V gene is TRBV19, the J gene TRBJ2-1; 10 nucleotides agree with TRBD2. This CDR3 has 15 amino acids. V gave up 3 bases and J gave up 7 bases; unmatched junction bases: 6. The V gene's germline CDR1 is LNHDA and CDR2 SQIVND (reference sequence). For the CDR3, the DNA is TGTGCCAGTAGTATCAGCGGGAGGGCCAGAAATGAGCAGTTCTTC. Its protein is CASSISGRARNEQFF.

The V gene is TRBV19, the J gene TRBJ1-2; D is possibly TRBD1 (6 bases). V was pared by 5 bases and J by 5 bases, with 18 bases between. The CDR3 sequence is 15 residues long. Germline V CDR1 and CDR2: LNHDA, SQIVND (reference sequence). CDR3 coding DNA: TGTGCCAGTAGTCCACTCACCGGACAGACATATGGCTACACCTTC. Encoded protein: CASSPLTGQTYGYTF.

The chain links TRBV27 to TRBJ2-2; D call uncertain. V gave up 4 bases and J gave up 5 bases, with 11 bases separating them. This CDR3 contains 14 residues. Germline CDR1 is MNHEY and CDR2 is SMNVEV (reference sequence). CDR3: CASSWAPLTGELFF. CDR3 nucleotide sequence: TGTGCCAGCAGTTGGGCCCCTTTGACCGGGGAGCTGTTTTTT.

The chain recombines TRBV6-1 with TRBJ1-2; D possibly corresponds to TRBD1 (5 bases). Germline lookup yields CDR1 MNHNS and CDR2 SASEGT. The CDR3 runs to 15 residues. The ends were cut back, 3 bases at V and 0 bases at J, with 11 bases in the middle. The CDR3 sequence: CASSDAGRSNYGYTF. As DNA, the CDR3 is TGTGCCAGCAGTGACGCAGGGAGATCTAACTATGGCTACACCTTC.

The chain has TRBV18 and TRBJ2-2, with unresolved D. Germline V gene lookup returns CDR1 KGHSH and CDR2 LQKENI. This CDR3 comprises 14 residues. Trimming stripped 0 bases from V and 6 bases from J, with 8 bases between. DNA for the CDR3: TGTGCCAGCTCACCACCCTTAGCTCCCGGGGAGCTGTTTTTT. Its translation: CASSPPLAPGELFF.

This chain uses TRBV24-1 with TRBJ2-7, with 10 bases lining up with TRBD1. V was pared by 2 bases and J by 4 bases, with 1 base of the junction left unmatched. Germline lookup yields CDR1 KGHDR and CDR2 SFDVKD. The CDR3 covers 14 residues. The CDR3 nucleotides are TGTGCCACCAGTGATTCGGGACAGGGGTACGAGCAGTACTTC. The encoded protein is CATSDSGQGYEQYF.

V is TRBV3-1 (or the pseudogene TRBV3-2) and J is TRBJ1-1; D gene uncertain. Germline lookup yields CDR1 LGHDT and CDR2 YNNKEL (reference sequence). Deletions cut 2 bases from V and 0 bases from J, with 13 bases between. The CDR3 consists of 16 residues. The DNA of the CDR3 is TGTGCCAGCAGCCAAACCCCGTTCACTCTGAACACTGAAGCTTTCTTT. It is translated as CASSQTPFTLNTEAFF.

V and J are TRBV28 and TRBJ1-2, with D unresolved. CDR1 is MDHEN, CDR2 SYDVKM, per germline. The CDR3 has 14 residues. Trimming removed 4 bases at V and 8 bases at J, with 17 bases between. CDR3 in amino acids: CASSSTTALKGYTF. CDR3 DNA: TGTGCCAGCAGTTCAACGACGGCGTTAAAGGGCTACACCTTC.